Listed below are T cell receptor beta chains from one sample, sequenced in a study of T cell responses to AZD1222 COVID-19 vaccine. Assay used: immunoSEQ multiplex PCR; TCRdb lists only in-frame clones, some missing. The table records tens of thousands of clones, almost 90% of them present only once. The sample was peripheral blood, taken on day 0 of MenACWY control vaccination. These receptors were collected from an adult in good health. Both conserved end residues are part of each CDR3. The D gene is left open where the match is weak. A row's size may be missing; if present it is once, few, many or a size class.

abundance	v_gene	j_gene	d_gene	CDR3aa	CDR3nt
NA	TRBV11-2	TRBJ1-5	NA	CASSLSYGGSGPQHF	TGTGCCAGCAGCTTATCTTATGGGGGAAGCGGGCCCCAGCATTTT
NA	TRBV6-2/TRBV6-3	TRBJ1-2	NA	CASSYEGTNYGYTF	TGTGCCAGCAGTTACGAGGGAACTAACTATGGCTACACCTTC
NA	TRBV27	TRBJ1-1	TRBD1	CASRDRGGVNTEAFF	TGTGCCTCCCGGGACAGGGGCGGTGTGAACACTGAAGCTTTCTTT
NA	TRBV11-2	TRBJ2-3	NA	CASSLELAGTDTQYF	TGTGCCAGCAGCTTAGAACTAGCAGGCACAGATACGCAGTATTTT
NA	TRBV3-1/TRBV3-2	TRBJ2-3	NA	CASSQDPGEITDTQYF	TGTGCCAGCAGCCAAGATCCGGGGGAGATCACAGATACGCAGTATTTT
NA	TRBV19	TRBJ1-5	TRBD1	CASSPSPGTGRNQPQHF	TGTGCCAGTAGCCCCTCCCCCGGGACAGGGCGCAATCAGCCCCAGCATTTT
NA	TRBV19	TRBJ1-3	NA	CASTVGSGNTIYF	TGTGCCAGTACTGTGGGCTCTGGAAACACCATATATTTT
once	TRBV5-1	TRBJ1-2	NA	CASSGSANYGYTF	TGCGCCAGCAGCGGGTCAGCCAACTATGGCTACACCTTC
NA	TRBV28	TRBJ1-5	NA	CASRAHQGSNQPQHF	TGTGCCAGCAGAGCCCACCAGGGGAGCAATCAGCCCCAGCATTTT
once	TRBV9	TRBJ1-5	NA	CASSVRDDRNQPQHF	TGTGCCAGCAGCGTACGCGACGACCGCAATCAGCCCCAGCATTTT
once	TRBV25-1	TRBJ1-1	NA	CASSDQGTSFTEAFF	TGTGCCAGCAGTGACCAAGGAACGTCGTTCACTGAAGCTTTCTTT
NA	TRBV13	TRBJ2-5	TRBD2	CASSRTSGGRQETQYF	TGTGCCAGCAGCCGTACTAGCGGGGGGCGTCAAGAGACCCAGTACTTC
NA	TRBV6-5	TRBJ1-1	NA	CASSYYRGSGTEAFF	TGTGCCAGCAGTTACTACCGGGGAAGCGGAACTGAAGCTTTCTTT
few	TRBV5-6	TRBJ2-5	NA	CASSLRMGETQYF	TGTGCCAGCAGCTTGAGGATGGGAGAGACCCAGTACTTC
once	TRBV7-8	TRBJ1-1	NA	CASSRVGLNTEAFF	TGTGCCAGCAGCCGAGTGGGGCTAAACACTGAAGCTTTCTTT
NA	TRBV18	TRBJ1-1	TRBD1	CASLSTGANTEAFF	TGTGCCAGCTTATCGACAGGGGCGAACACTGAAGCTTTCTTT
NA	TRBV28	TRBJ2-3	TRBD2	CASIMPGGVDTQYF	TGTGCCAGCATCATGCCGGGGGGTGTGGATACGCAGTATTTT
NA	TRBV27	TRBJ1-2	NA	CASSLEGRDYGYTF	TGTGCCAGCAGTTTGGAAGGCAGGGACTATGGCTACACCTTC
NA	TRBV30	TRBJ2-7	TRBD2	CAWSTGGETATYEQYF	TGTGCCTGGAGTACGGGGGGGGAGACAGCAACCTACGAGCAGTACTTC
few	TRBV3-1/TRBV3-2	TRBJ2-1	NA	CASSQETYNEQFF	TGTGCCAGCAGCCAAGAGACTTACAATGAGCAGTTCTTC
NA	TRBV2	TRBJ1-1	NA	CASSGYGDTEAFF	TGTGCCAGCAGTGGGTACGGCGACACTGAAGCTTTCTTT
NA	TRBV28	TRBJ1-2	NA	CASSPGLPVSGYTF	TGTGCCAGCAGTCCCGGACTTCCTGTCAGTGGCTACACCTTC
NA	TRBV9	TRBJ1-4	NA	CASSVKDEKLFF	TGTGCCAGCAGCGTAAAGGATGAAAAACTGTTTTTT
NA	TRBV5-8	TRBJ2-5	NA	CASSLPRGFYQETQYF	TGTGCCAGCAGCTTGCCCAGGGGTTTTTACCAAGAGACCCAGTACTTC
NA	TRBV10-3	TRBJ2-3	TRBD2	CAISEGSGGAGDTQYF	TGTGCCATCAGTGAGGGTAGCGGGGGGGCTGGAGATACGCAGTATTTT
NA	TRBV19	TRBJ1-5	NA	CASSAQGGNQPQHF	TGTGCCAGTAGTGCACAGGGTGGCAATCAGCCCCAGCATTTT
NA	TRBV19	TRBJ2-1	TRBD2	CASSSRIAGGRGDEQFF	TGTGCCAGTAGTTCCCGGATTGCGGGGGGGCGAGGCGATGAGCAGTTCTTC
NA	TRBV6-5	TRBJ1-2	NA	CASSYSGVDYGYTF	TGTGCCAGCAGTTACTCGGGGGTGGACTATGGCTACACCTTC
once	TRBV29-1	TRBJ2-5	TRBD2	CSVDLVDTGLAGETQYF	TGCAGCGTTGATTTGGTGGATACGGGACTAGCGGGGGAGACCCAGTACTTC
NA	TRBV5-5	TRBJ1-2	TRBD1	CASSVEDRGYGYTF	TGTGCCAGCAGCGTGGAGGACAGGGGCTATGGCTACACCTTC
NA	TRBV30	TRBJ1-3	TRBD1	CAWGQGIPRSGNTIYF	TGTGCCTGGGGACAGGGGATTCCCCGCTCTGGAAACACCATATATTTT
NA	TRBV6-2/TRBV6-3	TRBJ1-2	TRBD1	CASSRGTATINYGYTF	TGTGCCAGCAGCCGAGGGACAGCAACAATTAACTATGGCTACACCTTC
once	TRBV5-1	TRBJ2-1	TRBD2	CASSTQGWTSGEEQFF	TGCGCCAGCAGCACCCAGGGGTGGACTAGCGGGGAGGAGCAGTTCTTC
NA	TRBV20-1	TRBJ1-1	TRBD1	CSASHYPGQGVKWATEAFF	TGCAGTGCTAGTCACTATCCGGGACAGGGAGTTAAGTGGGCCACTGAAGCTTTCTTT
NA	TRBV14	TRBJ1-4	NA	CASRSQGYNEKLFF	TGTGCCAGCAGATCCCAGGGTTATAATGAAAAACTGTTTTTT
NA	TRBV2	TRBJ2-7	NA	CASSARQVLSYEQYF	TGTGCCAGCAGTGCGAGGCAGGTCCTCTCCTACGAGCAGTACTTC
NA	TRBV12-3/TRBV12-4	TRBJ1-2	TRBD1	CASRSGTGDGYTF	TGTGCCAGCAGGTCCGGGACAGGGGATGGCTACACCTTC
NA	TRBV6-6	TRBJ1-2	NA	CASSYGPFYGYTF	TGTGCCAGCAGTTACGGACCTTTCTATGGCTACACCTTC
NA	TRBV6-4	TRBJ1-1	NA	CASSQRTNTEAFF	TGTGCCAGCTCCCAGCGTACTAACACTGAAGCTTTCTTT
NA	TRBV19	TRBJ1-5	NA	CASSILHGNQPQHF	TGTGCCAGTAGTATCCTCCATGGCAATCAGCCCCAGCATTTT
NA	TRBV19	TRBJ1-1	NA	CASSIEGRGAFF	TGTGCCAGTAGTATAGAGGGAAGGGGTGCTTTCTTT
NA	TRBV12-3/TRBV12-4	TRBJ1-1	NA	CASSLAPDLGAFF	TGTGCCAGCAGTTTAGCCCCAGACCTTGGGGCTTTCTTT
NA	TRBV6-5	TRBJ1-1	NA	CASSSRIGAFF	TGTGCCAGCAGTTCCCGCATTGGGGCTTTCTTT
NA	TRBV5-8	TRBJ2-1	NA	CASSSHGEQFF	TGTGCCAGCAGCTCACACGGTGAGCAGTTCTTC
NA	TRBV21-1	TRBJ1-4	NA	CASSEGLREKLFF	TGTGCCAGCAGCGAGGGACTGAGGGAAAAACTGTTTTTT
NA	TRBV5-6	TRBJ2-2	TRBD2	CASSRTSVYDTGELFF	TGTGCCAGCAGCCGGACTAGCGTATATGACACCGGGGAGCTGTTTTTT
NA	TRBV6-5	TRBJ2-1	NA	CASGLRGNSYNEQFF	TGTGCCAGCGGTTTGAGGGGGAACTCCTACAATGAGCAGTTCTTC
NA	TRBV6-5	TRBJ2-1	TRBD2	CASRAGVSSYNEQFF	TGTGCCAGCAGAGCGGGGGTTAGCTCCTACAATGAGCAGTTCTTC
once	TRBV5-6	TRBJ2-2	NA	CASSSPILDTNTGELFF	TGTGCCAGCAGCTCGCCAATCTTAGACACTAACACCGGGGAGCTGTTTTTT
NA	TRBV19	TRBJ2-6	NA	CASRRSGANVLTF	TGTGCCAGTAGACGCTCTGGGGCCAACGTCCTGACTTTC
NA	TRBV19	TRBJ1-4	TRBD1	CASSGTRTGTEKLFF	TGTGCCAGTAGTGGGACCAGGACAGGGACCGAAAAACTGTTTTTT
NA	TRBV30	TRBJ2-3	TRBD1	CAGRRTSGQGGDTQYF	TGTGCCGGGCGCAGGACTTCGGGACAGGGTGGAGATACGCAGTATTTT
NA	TRBV2	TRBJ1-2	TRBD1	CASSDSQGALGYTF	TGTGCCAGCAGTGATAGTCAGGGGGCTCTTGGCTACACCTTC
NA	TRBV7-2	TRBJ2-2	NA	CASSLVAKAGELFF	TGTGCCAGCAGCTTAGTAGCGAAGGCCGGGGAGCTGTTTTTT